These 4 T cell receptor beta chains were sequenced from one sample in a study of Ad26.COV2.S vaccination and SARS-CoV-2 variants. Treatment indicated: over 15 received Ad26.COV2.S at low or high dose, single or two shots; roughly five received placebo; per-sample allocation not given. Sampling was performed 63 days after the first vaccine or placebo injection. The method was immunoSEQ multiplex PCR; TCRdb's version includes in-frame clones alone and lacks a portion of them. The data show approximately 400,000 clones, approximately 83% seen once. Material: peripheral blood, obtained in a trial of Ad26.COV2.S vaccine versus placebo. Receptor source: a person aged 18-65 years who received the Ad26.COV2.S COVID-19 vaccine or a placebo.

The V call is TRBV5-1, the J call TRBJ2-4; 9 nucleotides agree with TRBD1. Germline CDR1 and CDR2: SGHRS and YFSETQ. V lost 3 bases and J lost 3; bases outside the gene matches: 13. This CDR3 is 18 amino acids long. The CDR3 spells CASSWGDRESSVKNIQYF. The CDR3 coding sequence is TGCGCCAGCAGCTGGGGGGACAGGGAGTCCTCTGTCAAAAACATTCAGTACTTC.

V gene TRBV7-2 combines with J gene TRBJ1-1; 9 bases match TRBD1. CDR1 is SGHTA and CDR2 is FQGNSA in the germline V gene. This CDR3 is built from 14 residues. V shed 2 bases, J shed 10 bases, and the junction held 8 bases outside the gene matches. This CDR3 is CASSLSGTGRGAFF. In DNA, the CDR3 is TGTGCCAGCAGCTTATCCGGGACAGGGAGGGGAGCTTTCTTT.

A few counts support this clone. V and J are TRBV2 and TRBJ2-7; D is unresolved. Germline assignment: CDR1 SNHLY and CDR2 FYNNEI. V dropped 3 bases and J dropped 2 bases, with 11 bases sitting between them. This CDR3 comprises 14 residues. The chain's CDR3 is CASSDYYSTYEQYF. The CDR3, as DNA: TGTGCCAGCAGTGACTACTACTCTACCTACGAGCAGTACTTC.

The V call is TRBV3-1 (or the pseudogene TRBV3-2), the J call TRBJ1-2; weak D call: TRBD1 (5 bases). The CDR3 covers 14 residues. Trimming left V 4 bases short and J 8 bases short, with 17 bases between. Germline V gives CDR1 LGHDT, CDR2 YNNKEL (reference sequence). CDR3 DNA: TGTGCCAGCAGCCTTCAGGGACGGACATACGGCTACACCTTC. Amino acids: CASSLQGRTYGYTF.